Listed below are T cell receptor beta chains from one sample, sequenced in a study of T cells after somatic rescue of genetic block. Assay: immunoSEQ multiplex PCR; the TCRdb copy retains only in-frame clones and omits some. The table shows approximately 14,000 clones, with approximately 71% occurring only once. Input material: peripheral blood mononuclear cells (PBMCs). Receptor source: a man aged 18 to 35. CDR3s include the opening cysteine and the closing phenylalanine or tryptophan. The D gene is left open where the match is weak.

J: TRBJ2-2
D: NA
V: TRBV5-1
DNA: TGCGCCAGCAGCTTGGCCCCGAACACCGGGGAGCTGTTTTTT
CDR3: CASSLAPNTGELFF

J: TRBJ2-3
D: NA
V: TRBV5-3
DNA: TGTGCCAGAAGCTTTTCCCGGGACAAAAGCACAGATACGCAGTATTTT
CDR3: CARSFSRDKSTDTQYF

J: TRBJ2-7
D: NA
V: TRBV5-4
DNA: TGTGCCAGCAGCTTGTTGTCAGGCGGAGCCTCCTACGAGCAGTACTTC
CDR3: CASSLLSGGASYEQYF

J: TRBJ1-4
D: TRBD1
V: TRBV27
DNA: TGTGCCAGCAGCCGCGGGACAGCTGTTGAAAAACTGTTTTTT
CDR3: CASSRGTAVEKLFF

J: TRBJ2-1
D: NA
V: TRBV19
DNA: TGTGCCAGTATGGGGAATGAGCAGTTCTTC
CDR3: CASMGNEQFF

J: TRBJ2-3
D: NA
V: TRBV18
DNA: TGTGCCAGCTCAAAAAATCAGGGACCTACAGATACGCAGTATTTT
CDR3: CASSKNQGPTDTQYF

J: TRBJ1-5
D: TRBD1
V: TRBV28
DNA: TGTGCCAGCAGTTTGGGGACAGGGCTAGGCAATCAGCCCCAGCATTTT
CDR3: CASSLGTGLGNQPQHF

J: TRBJ2-5
D: TRBD1
V: TRBV7-7
DNA: TGTGCCAGCAGCCCCACGACAGGGCCCCAAGAGACCCAGTACTTC
CDR3: CASSPTTGPQETQYF

J: TRBJ2-2
D: TRBD1
V: TRBV30
DNA: TGTGCCTGGAGTCCTGGACAGGGGGCCGGGGAGCTGTTTTTT
CDR3: CAWSPGQGAGELFF

J: TRBJ2-1
D: TRBD2
V: TRBV5-1
DNA: TGCGCCAGCAGCTTAGAGCGGGGATCCTACAATGAGCAGTTCTTC
CDR3: CASSLERGSYNEQFF

J: TRBJ2-7
D: TRBD1
V: TRBV5-1
DNA: TGCGCCAGCAGCTTGGGTACCGGGACAGTATCCTACGAGCAGTACTTC
CDR3: CASSLGTGTVSYEQYF

J: TRBJ1-2
D: TRBD1
V: TRBV28
DNA: TGTGCCAGCAGAGGCAGGGGGCGCGACTATGGCTACACCTTC
CDR3: CASRGRGRDYGYTF